What follows are 21 T cell receptor beta chains derived from one specimen sequenced in a study of chronic HIV infection and antiretroviral therapy. TCRdb processed the 5' RACE reads anew with MiXCR; each CDR3 protein has one entry. This table holds about 48,000 distinct CDR3 sequences, 19% found once. Sequencing used peripheral blood. All receptors derive from an adult who had HIV and had not received antiretroviral therapy, or was an uninfected healthy control (not recorded which).

This clonotype occurred a few times. The chain combines TRBV18 with TRBJ1-3; possibly TRBD1 for D (6 bases). CDR1 is KGHSH, CDR2 LQKENI, per germline. With 6 bases removed from V and 2 bases from J, the gap between germline ends came to 17 bases. CDR3 size: 16 residues. The CDR3 DNA is TGTGCCAGCTCGCCAGAACTAACAGGGACTGGAAACACCATATATTTT. Amino acid sequence: CASSPELTGTGNTIYF.

This clonotype has more than one count but fewer than ten. This chain connects TRBV28 to TRBJ1-4; 7 positions agree with TRBD1. Germline V gene data show CDR1 as MDHEN and CDR2 as SYDVKM. The CDR3 is 16 residues long. V dropped 2 bases and J dropped 5; count of bases not matched to a gene: 8. The CDR3 sequence is CASSLREQGENEKLFF. Here the CDR3 DNA reads TGTGCCAGCAGTTTAAGAGAGCAGGGGGAAAATGAAAAACTGTTTTTT.

This clonotype was counted many times. The rearrangement joins TRBV5-1 to TRBJ2-1; D not resolved. This CDR3 region has 11 residues. Trimming took off 4 bases at V and 9 bases at J, with 8 bases between the two ends. The germline CDR1 and CDR2 sequences are SGHRS and YFSETQ. The CDR3 region is CASSTTAEQFF. In nucleotides, the CDR3 is TGCGCCAGCAGCACGACGGCTGAGCAGTTCTTC.

This clonotype was seen ten or more times. The rearrangement joins TRBV29-1 to TRBJ1-1; maybe TRBD1 (5 bases). Trimming cost V 5 bases and J 3 bases, with 13 bases left between them. Germline assignment: CDR1 SQVTM and CDR2 ANQGSEA. The CDR3 is 13 residues long. In DNA, the CDR3 is TGCAGCGTTCGCGTGACAGATTACACTGAAGCTTTCTTT. Translated, it gives CSVRVTDYTEAFF.

Turning to this clonotype: Germline and junction disagree at one end, which may indicate a read error. The genes are TRBV7-2 and TRBJ2-3, with TRBD2 matching over 15 bases. Per germline, CDR1 SGHTA and CDR2 FQGNSA. The CDR3 is made up of 15 amino acids. Written as DNA, the CDR3 is TGTGCCAGCAGTTTAGGACTAGCGGGAGGGGATACGCAGTATTTT. This codes for CASSLGLAGGDTQYF.

V and J are TRBV5-4 and TRBJ2-3; D ambiguous. V was trimmed by 1 base and J by 5 bases, leaving 8 bases between them. CDR3 length: 13 amino acids. Germline values: CDR1 SGHNT, CDR2 YYREEE (reference sequence). CDR3 residues: CASSLSLGDTQYF. The CDR3, as DNA: TGTGCCAGCAGCTTGTCCCTAGGAGATACGCAGTATTTT.

This clonotype came up a few times. The chain joins TRBV29-1 to TRBJ2-2, with D uncertain. The CDR3 is 12 residues long. V was trimmed by 1 base and J by 5 bases, leaving 5 bases between them. CDR1 and CDR2 (germline): SQVTM, ANQGSEA. CDR3 protein: CSVEGPTGELFF. The CDR3 DNA reads as TGCAGCGTTGAAGGGCCTACCGGGGAGCTGTTTTTT.

This chain links TRBV29-1 with TRBJ1-1, with a tentative D call TRBD1 (5 bases). Germline V gene data show CDR1 as SQVTM and CDR2 as ANQGSEA. V lost 3 bases and J 11 bases, leaving 13 bases between the germline ends. The CDR3 covers 11 residues. In DNA, the CDR3 is TGCAGCGTTGAGTGGGCTGGGGGGGCTTTCTTT. Its translation is CSVEWAGGAFF.

This clonotype appeared a few times. The CDR3, as DNA: TGTGCCAGCAGTTCGGGCAGGGGTAGTTTGAGCACTGAAGCTTTCTTT. This gives the protein CASSSGRGSLSTEAFF. This sequence joins TRBV28 and TRBJ1-1; the D gene is possibly TRBD1 (6 bases). The V gene lost 4 bases and the J gene lost 4 bases, with 19 bases spanning the gap. The CDR3 covers 16 residues. Per the germline V gene, CDR1 is MDHEN and CDR2 is SYDVKM.

The V gene is TRBV12-3 or TRBV12-4, the J gene TRBJ1-4; TRBD1 agrees at 7 bases. This CDR3 region has 17 residues. J gave up 3 bases and V 7 bases, and 14 bases lay outside the gene matches. This CDR3 is CASIYWEGGIANEKLFF. The CDR3 coding sequence is TGTGCCAGCATTTATTGGGAAGGGGGCATAGCTAATGAAAAACTGTTTTTT.

The chain employs TRBV4-1 and TRBJ2-3, with 13 bases identical to TRBD2. This CDR3 has 17 residues. The V and J ends lost 4 bases and 6 bases, in that order; junction bases with no gene match: 10. Germline V gives CDR1 MGHRA, CDR2 YSYEKL. The CDR3 nucleotides are TGCGCCAGCAGCCCGGGACTAGCGGGATTGAGTACGGATACGCAGTATTTT. Translated: CASSPGLAGLSTDTQYF.

V gene TRBV6-5 combines with J gene TRBJ2-1, with D perhaps TRBD2 (6 bases). The length of the CDR3 is 15 residues. V gave up 7 bases and J gave up 7 bases, with 20 bases separating them. CDR1 is MNHEY and CDR2 is SVGAGI in the germline V gene. As DNA, the CDR3 is TGTGCCAGCACCTCCCCCGGGCGGGGTACGAATGAGCAGTTCTTC. This codes for CASTSPGRGTNEQFF.

This chain links TRBV6-2 or TRBV6-3 with TRBJ1-1; D uncertain. The CDR3 contains 11 residues. Germline V gene data show CDR1 as MNHEY and CDR2 as SVGEGT. The ends were cut back, 5 bases at V and 9 bases at J, with 10 bases in the middle. CDR3 sequence reads: CASSTPDQAFF. In nucleotides, the CDR3 is TGTGCCAGCAGTACGCCGGACCAAGCTTTCTTT.

This clonotype has a handful of counts. V gene TRBV18 combines with J gene TRBJ2-1, with a possible D match to TRBD1 (6 bases). Per the germline V gene, CDR1 is KGHSH and CDR2 is LQKENI. The germline V and J ends were trimmed by 2 bases and 8 bases, with 13 bases remaining between them. The CDR3 has 14 amino acids. The CDR3 loop is CASSPGRQAYEQFF. Written as DNA, the CDR3 is TGTGCCAGCTCACCAGGCCGACAGGCCTATGAGCAGTTCTTC.

This clonotype was seen a handful of times. The chain links TRBV29-1 to TRBJ2-5; 7 bases match TRBD2. With V trimmed by 6 bases and J by 5 bases, 9 bases remained unmatched. In germline, CDR1 is SQVTM, CDR2 ANQGSEA. This CDR3 has 13 residues. For the CDR3, the DNA is TGCAGCGTCTGGGGGGGTGCGGAGGAGACCCAGTACTTC. Translating it yields CSVWGGAEETQYF.

CDR3 in amino acids: CASSSGGLREETQYF. CDR3 sequence (DNA): TGTGCCAGCAGTTCAGGGGGATTGAGAGAAGAGACCCAGTACTTC. The V call is TRBV28, the J call TRBJ2-5, with TRBD1 matching 7 bases. Germline loops: CDR1 MDHEN, CDR2 SYDVKM. The V gene end was trimmed by 4 bases and the J gene end by 3 bases; junction bases not matched to a gene: 8. The CDR3 length is 15 residues.

This clonotype was observed a few times. This CDR3 reads CASSLNLPSTDTQYF. DNA of the CDR3: TGTGCCAGCAGTTTAAATCTCCCGAGCACAGATACGCAGTATTTT. This sequence joins TRBV27 and TRBJ2-3; D is uncertain. In germline, CDR1 is MNHEY, CDR2 SMNVEV (reference sequence). The CDR3 sequence is 15 residues long. V was trimmed by 2 bases and J by 0 bases, leaving 9 bases between them.

The chain has TRBV7-9 and TRBJ1-4; no clear D. Germline CDR1 reads SEHNR; CDR2 reads FQNEAQ (reference sequence). V lost 1 base to trimming and J lost 7 bases, with 4 bases between them. The CDR3 is made up of 12 amino acids. The CDR3 bases are TGTGCCAGCAGCTTAGTCGGTGAAAAACTGTTTTTT. Translating gives CASSLVGEKLFF.

V and J are TRBV20-1 and TRBJ2-5; 8 bases are a match to TRBD1. This CDR3 has 14 residues. Losses at the gene ends were 7 bases for V and 3 bases for J; bases not matched to a gene: 10. Germline CDR1 DFQATT, CDR2 SNEGSKA (reference sequence). In DNA, the CDR3 is TGCAGTGTTGGACAGGGACAGTCAAAAGAGACCCAGTACTTC. It codes for CSVGQGQSKETQYF.

The chain recombines TRBV10-3 with TRBJ1-5; TRBD1 agrees at 8 bases. There are 15 residues in the CDR3. The ends lost 4 bases at V and 6 bases at J; junction bases unmatched: 8. Germline V CDR1 and CDR2: ENHRY, SYGVKD. The DNA of the CDR3 is TGTGCCATCAGTGGTTCAGGGGGCCCGGGTCAGCCCCAGCATTTT. Translation gives CAISGSGGPGQPQHF.

The rearrangement uses TRBV9 and TRBJ2-3, with 7 bases matching TRBD2. The CDR3 has 16 residues. Germline CDR1 and CDR2: SGDLS and YYNGEE. With 5 bases clipped from V and 5 bases from J, the junction kept 14 bases outside the gene matches. The CDR3 sequence is CASSTVAGPRKDTQYF. The CDR3 nucleotides are TGTGCCAGCAGTACCGTAGCGGGTCCTCGGAAAGATACGCAGTATTTT.